One sample yielded the 18 T cell receptor beta chains listed below, sequenced in a study of CD8 T cells in Susac syndrome. cDNA came from approximately 0.5 to 1 ug RNA primed by random hexamers. MiXCR was run by TCRdb on the immunoSEQ multiplex PCR reads, yielding one entry per CDR3 protein. The sample has about 200,000 distinct CDR3 sequences, 80% to 95% seen once; the top ten hold roughly 0.096%. Sequenced material: CD4+ T cells from PBMCs. The source is a human donor in good health.

J is TRBJ2-3 and V is TRBV30; 7 bases agree with TRBD1. CDR1 is GTSNPN and CDR2 is SVGIG in the germline V gene (reference sequence). With 5 bases clipped from V and 7 bases from J, the junction kept 9 bases outside the gene matches. This CDR3 has 13 residues. CDR3 nucleotides: TGTGCCTGGGGTAAGACAGGGCGGAATACGCAGTATTTT. It yields the protein CAWGKTGRNTQYF.

In DNA, the CDR3 is TGTGCCAGCAGCCAAGACCAAAGGGGGGGGACTGAAGCTTTCTTT. The encoded protein is CASSQDQRGGTEAFF. The chain employs TRBV14 and TRBJ1-1; tentatively, D is TRBD1 (6 bases). From germline, CDR1 is SGHDN and CDR2 FVKESK. V lost 0 bases and J 5 bases, leaving 13 bases between the germline ends. The CDR3 runs to 15 residues.

Only one count was recorded for this clonotype. The J gene is TRBJ1-2, the V gene TRBV4-1; TRBD1 agrees at 7 bases. The CDR3 has 15 amino acids. J was trimmed by 4 bases and V by 1 base; bases with no gene match: 6. Germline-derived CDR1 and CDR2 are MGHRA and YSYEKL. As DNA, the CDR3 is TGCGCCAGCAGCCAAGCGGAGGGGGCAACCTATGGCTACACCTTC. It encodes CASSQAEGATYGYTF.

This clonotype has a single count. The gene calls are TRBV23-1 and TRBJ1-3, with D perhaps matching TRBD1 (5 bases). TRBV23-1 is an ORF, and what it does is uncertain. This CDR3 contains 15 residues. V lost 3 bases and J 0 bases, leaving 9 bases between the germline ends. The CDR3 sequence: CASSHRASSGNTIYF. CDR3 sequence (DNA): TGCGCCAGCAGTCACAGGGCTAGCTCTGGAAACACCATATATTTT.

CDR3 in amino acids: CASSPPSVRVGEKLFF. The DNA for the CDR3 is TGTGCCAGCTCACCACCATCGGTTAGGGTTGGGGAAAAACTGTTTTTT. This chain connects TRBV18 to TRBJ1-4, with D hard to call. Germline V gene sequence: CDR1 KGHSH, CDR2 LQKENI. This CDR3 region has 16 residues. V was clipped by 0 bases and J by 8 bases, with 16 bases between them.

The V call is TRBV5-6, the J call TRBJ2-6, with D possibly being TRBD1 or TRBD2 (5 bases each). The ends were cut back, 4 bases at V and 0 bases at J, with 14 bases in the middle. Germline CDR1 is SGHDT and CDR2 is YYEEEE. The CDR3 is made up of 17 amino acids. CDR3 sequence: CASSEWGGLSGANVLTF. The CDR3 DNA reads TGTGCCAGCAGCGAATGGGGCGGGCTCTCTGGGGCCAACGTCCTGACTTTC.

This chain uses TRBV4-2 with TRBJ2-3, with D tentatively TRBD2 (6 bases). V lost 4 bases and J 0 bases, leaving 20 bases between the germline ends. CDR3 length: 18 amino acids. Germline-derived CDR1 and CDR2 are LGHNA and YNFKEQ. Here the CDR3 DNA reads TGTGCCAGCAGCCTTGGGGCCGGGGGTCCCGCTAGCACAGATACGCAGTATTTT. Translation gives CASSLGAGGPASTDTQYF.

This chain connects TRBV18 to TRBJ1-6, with D unclear. Trimming cost V 5 bases and J 8 bases, with 10 bases left between them. The V gene's germline CDR1 is KGHSH and CDR2 LQKENI. The CDR3 covers 13 residues. CDR3 in amino acids: CASSWRWDSPLHF. In DNA form, the CDR3 reads TGTGCCAGCTCATGGAGGTGGGATTCACCCCTCCACTTT.

This chain uses TRBV6-2 or TRBV6-3 with TRBJ2-7; perhaps TRBD1 as D (6 bases). CDR1 and CDR2 (germline): MNHEY, SVGEGT. The CDR3 sequence is 11 residues long. Trimming pared 5 bases from V and 4 bases from J, leaving 6 bases between. CDR3 amino acids: CASSTGYEQYV. The CDR3 DNA reads as TGTGCCAGCAGTACAGGGTACGAGCAGTACGTC.

The chain combines TRBV29-1 with TRBJ1-4; D gene uncertain. The CDR3 is 12 residues long. Trimming stripped 4 bases from V and 5 bases from J, with 8 bases between. The germline gives CDR1 SQVTM, CDR2 ANQGSEA. The CDR3, as DNA: TGCAGCGTTGGTCAGTCGAATGAAAAACTGTTTTTT. Its translation: CSVGQSNEKLFF.

This chain uses TRBV5-1 with TRBJ1-4; D uncertain. The CDR3 has 14 residues. V lost 4 bases, J lost 5 bases, and 12 bases lay in between. Germline V gene lookup returns CDR1 SGHRS and CDR2 YFSETQ. CDR3 sequence: CASSAGSGNEKLFF. CDR3 sequence (DNA): TGCGCCAGCAGCGCTGGGTCTGGAAATGAAAAACTGTTTTTT.

The sample holds one count of this clonotype. The chain recombines TRBV27 with TRBJ2-7; D could derive from TRBD1 or TRBD2 (5 bases each). Trimming took 5 bases from V and 2 from J, leaving 13 bases between them. Per germline, CDR1 MNHEY and CDR2 SMNVEV (reference sequence). This CDR3 is 14 amino acids long. CDR3 nucleotides: TGTGCCAGCAGTCCCTCCGGGGCCCCCTACGAGCAGTACGTC. Protein: CASSPSGAPYEQYV.

The chain joins TRBV3-1 to TRBJ2-1, with D perhaps TRBD1 (6 bases). The CDR3 has 13 amino acids. Per germline, CDR1 LGHDT and CDR2 YNNKEL (reference sequence). The V end was cut by 4 bases, the J end by 4 bases, with 8 bases between. CDR3 coding DNA: TGTGCCAGCAGCCCGGGACATTACAATGAGCAGTTCTTC. It encodes CASSPGHYNEQFF.

This chain uses TRBV4-1 with TRBJ2-7; 12 positions agree with TRBD1. Germline loops: CDR1 MGHRA, CDR2 YSYEKL. There are 21 residues in the CDR3. The junction had 17 bases not matched to a gene; V was cut back by 1 base and J by 1 base. Here the CDR3 reads CASSQGSPGQGAICQSYEQYV. CDR3 bases: TGCGCCAGCAGCCAAGGAAGTCCGGGACAGGGGGCGATATGTCAGTCCTACGAGCAGTACGTC.

This chain links TRBV20-1 with TRBJ1-2, with 7 bases lining up with TRBD1. CDR1 DFQATT and CDR2 SNEGSKA come from the germline V gene (reference sequence). The CDR3 loop spans 16 amino acids. DNA for the CDR3: TGCAGGTTACTAGAGGACAGGTCAACTTTACACTATGGCTACACCTTC. This codes for CRLLEDRSTLHYGYTF.

The genes are TRBV12-3 or TRBV12-4 and TRBJ1-2, with unresolved D. The CDR3 has 14 residues. The V gene lost 4 bases and the J gene lost 2 bases, with 11 bases spanning the gap. CDR3 sequence: CASSSYSLNYGYTF. Written as DNA, the CDR3 is TGTGCCAGCAGTTCCTATTCACTCAACTATGGCTACACCTTC.

The chain links TRBV2 to TRBJ1-3; D is uncertain. This CDR3 has 13 amino acids. Per germline, CDR1 SNHLY and CDR2 FYNNEI. The ends were cut back, 3 bases at V and 2 bases at J, with 5 bases in the middle. CDR3 DNA: TGTGCCAGCAGTGACAACCCTGGAAACACCATATATTTT. Translating gives CASSDNPGNTIYF.

V and J are TRBV30 and TRBJ1-1; TRBD1 is a possible D gene (6 bases). The CDR3 is made up of 16 amino acids. Trimming removed 2 bases at V and 2 bases at J, with 18 bases between. CDR1 and CDR2 from the germline V gene are GTSNPN and SVGIG (reference sequence). This CDR3 is CAWSIWGTGKNTEAFF. The CDR3 DNA follows: TGTGCCTGGAGTATTTGGGGAACAGGGAAAAACACTGAAGCTTTCTTT.